A selection of T cell receptor beta chains follows, all from one sample in a study of blood T cell repertoires in COVID-19. Clones were sequenced by immunoSEQ multiplex PCR, and TCRdb holds only the in-frame ones, with some missing. The table has roughly 230,000 clones, about four fifths seen once. Sequenced material: peripheral blood. The source of these receptors is a man aged 50 to 59 with active or convalescent COVID-19. The CDR3 runs from the conserved cysteine through the conserved F or W. The order of the fields is D gene, J gene, clone size, V gene, CDR3 DNA, CDR3 protein. The D gene is left open where the match is weak. Clone size is shown for a subset of rows, as once, few, many or a class of expanded clone.

d_call: TRBD1; j_call: TRBJ2-7; clone_size: -; v_call: TRBV7-9; cdr3_nt: TGTGCCATCGCATTTCCTCCTCCGGGACAGCCCTACGAGCAGTACTTC; cdr3_aa: CAIAFPPPGQPYEQYF
d_call: TRBD1; j_call: TRBJ1-6; clone_size: -; v_call: TRBV6-6; cdr3_nt: TGTGCCAGCAGTTACTCAGGGGGCGGTTGGCCCCTCCACTTT; cdr3_aa: CASSYSGGGWPLHF
d_call: TRBD1; j_call: TRBJ2-5; clone_size: -; v_call: TRBV5-1; cdr3_nt: TGCGCCAGCCAGGACAGGAGTACGTACCAAGAGACCCAGTACTTC; cdr3_aa: CASQDRSTYQETQYF
d_call: TRBD2; j_call: TRBJ2-7; clone_size: few; v_call: TRBV5-1; cdr3_nt: TGCGCCAGCAGCGCGGGGGACGAATACGAGCAGTACTTC; cdr3_aa: CASSAGDEYEQYF
d_call: TRBD1; j_call: TRBJ2-6; clone_size: -; v_call: TRBV4-1; cdr3_nt: TGCGCCAGCAGCCAAGAAGGGACAGGGGCTTCTGGGGCCAACGTCCTGACTTTC; cdr3_aa: CASSQEGTGASGANVLTF
d_call: -; j_call: TRBJ2-7; clone_size: -; v_call: TRBV6-1; cdr3_nt: TGTGCCAGCAGTGAAATGAGGTACGAGCAGTACTTC; cdr3_aa: CASSEMRYEQYF
d_call: TRBD2; j_call: TRBJ2-2; clone_size: -; v_call: TRBV5-5; cdr3_nt: TGTGCCAGCAGCCCGCGACTAGCGGGGGACAGCAACACCGGGGAGCTGTTTTTT; cdr3_aa: CASSPRLAGDSNTGELFF
d_call: TRBD1; j_call: TRBJ2-4; clone_size: -; v_call: TRBV30; cdr3_nt: TGTGCCTGGAGTGTACTAACAGGGGTGGGGAACATTCAGTACTTC; cdr3_aa: CAWSVLTGVGNIQYF
d_call: TRBD1; j_call: TRBJ2-7; clone_size: -; v_call: TRBV4-2; cdr3_nt: TGTGCCAGCAGCTTCCCGGGACAGGGAGGATCCGAGCAGTACTTC; cdr3_aa: CASSFPGQGGSEQYF
d_call: -; j_call: TRBJ1-6; clone_size: -; v_call: TRBV28; cdr3_nt: TGTGCCAGCAGTTTGGGGAGAGGTGGAGTTTCACCCCTCCACTTT; cdr3_aa: CASSLGRGGVSPLHF
d_call: TRBD1; j_call: TRBJ2-6; clone_size: -; v_call: TRBV4-2; cdr3_nt: TGTGCCAGCAGCCAAGATGGGACAGGGGGCTCTGGGGCCAACGTCCTGACTTTC; cdr3_aa: CASSQDGTGGSGANVLTF
d_call: TRBD1; j_call: TRBJ1-2; clone_size: few; v_call: TRBV3-1/TRBV3-2; cdr3_nt: TGTGCCAGCAGCCGAATACCGGGACAGGGAAACTATGGCTACACCTTC; cdr3_aa: CASSRIPGQGNYGYTF
d_call: -; j_call: TRBJ1-5; clone_size: -; v_call: TRBV15; cdr3_nt: TGTGCCACCAGCAGAGATACAGGGTATCAGCCCCAGCATTTT; cdr3_aa: CATSRDTGYQPQHF
d_call: -; j_call: TRBJ1-1; clone_size: -; v_call: TRBV7-2; cdr3_nt: TGTGCCAGCAGCTCTCGCGCAGGATACGACACTGAAGCTTTCTTT; cdr3_aa: CASSSRAGYDTEAFF
d_call: -; j_call: TRBJ2-5; clone_size: -; v_call: TRBV3-1/TRBV3-2; cdr3_nt: TGTGCCAGCAGCCCGTTGGACAGCCAAGAGACCCAGTACTTC; cdr3_aa: CASSPLDSQETQYF